Below, 19 T cell receptor beta chains from the same sample are listed, as sequenced in a study of blood T cell repertoires in COVID-19. Produced via immunoSEQ multiplex PCR; TCRdb's table is partial and in-frame only. The data contain 120,000 to 150,000 clones, roughly four fifths of them singletons. The sequenced sample was peripheral blood. The receptors come from a human donor with acute or convalescent COVID-19. The donor label of this sample is uncertain.

The rearrangement links TRBV5-1 to TRBJ2-2; the match to TRBD1 covers 9 bases. The CDR3 length is 16 residues. Per the germline V gene, CDR1 is SGHRS and CDR2 is YFSETQ. The V and J ends lost 3 bases and 1 base, in that order; junction bases with no gene match: 4. The CDR3 coding sequence is TGCGCCAGCAGCTACGGGACAGGGAGGAACACCGGGGAGCTGTTTTTT. This encodes CASSYGTGRNTGELFF. Drawing the rest from reference TRBV5-1 and TRBJ2-2, the complete variable domain is KAGVTQTPRYLIKTRGQQVTLSCSPISGHRSVSWYQQTPGQGLQFLFEYFSETQRNKGNFPGRFSGRQFSNSRSEMNVSTLELGDSALYLCASSYGTGRNTGELFFGEGSRLTVL.

This chain uses TRBV9 with TRBJ2-3; D call uncertain. CDR1 SGDLS and CDR2 YYNGEE come from the germline V gene. The CDR3 is made up of 12 amino acids. V was trimmed by 3 bases and J by 6 bases, leaving 8 bases between them. The CDR3: CASSGNRDTQYF. CDR3 in DNA: TGTGCCAGCAGCGGTAACCGGGATACGCAGTATTTT.

The chain employs TRBV3-1 (or the pseudogene TRBV3-2) and TRBJ2-1, with a weak D call TRBD2 (6 bases). CDR1 and CDR2 (germline): LGHDT, YNNKEL (reference sequence). The CDR3 loop spans 13 amino acids. V dropped 6 bases and J dropped 10 bases, with 16 bases sitting between them. CDR3 bases: TGTGCCAGCAGTAGGACTACAGTCACGGAGCAGTTCTTC. It yields the protein CASSRTTVTEQFF.

This chain uses TRBV6-6 with TRBJ2-3; D is perhaps TRBD2 (5 bases). Germline V CDR1 and CDR2: MNHNY, SVGAGI (reference sequence). The CDR3 covers 14 residues. V lost 7 bases and J lost 5, with 16 bases in between. DNA of the CDR3: TGTGCCAGCACCCTCAGAGAGGGATTAGATACGCAGTATTTT. Translating gives CASTLREGLDTQYF.

This chain uses TRBV4-1 with TRBJ1-2; 7 bases match TRBD1. CDR3 length equals 15 residues. V lost 5 bases to trimming and J lost 4 bases; unmatched junction nucleotides: 10. From germline, CDR1 is MGHRA and CDR2 YSYEKL. The CDR3 region is CASSIRHRDSYGYTF. As DNA, the CDR3 is TGCGCCAGCAGCATACGTCACAGGGACAGCTATGGCTACACCTTC.

The chain is built from TRBV5-1 and TRBJ1-2; D gene unclear. The V end was cut by 4 bases, the J end by 4 bases, with 14 bases between. This CDR3 spans 14 amino acids. Germline values: CDR1 SGHRS, CDR2 YFSETQ. This chain's CDR3 is CASSMDPAGYGYTF. The CDR3 DNA reads TGCGCCAGCAGCATGGACCCGGCGGGCTATGGCTACACCTTC.

The V and J genes are TRBV5-1 and TRBJ1-1, with D possibly being TRBD1 (6 bases). In germline, CDR1 is SGHRS, CDR2 YFSETQ. Trimming removed 4 bases at V and 4 bases at J, with 11 bases between. This CDR3 region has 13 residues. CDR3: CASSAGTPTEAFF. The CDR3 bases are TGCGCCAGCAGCGCCGGGACACCCACTGAAGCTTTCTTT.

The genes are TRBV19 and TRBJ2-2, with 7 bases matching TRBD1. Germline V gene data show CDR1 as LNHDA and CDR2 as SQIVND (reference sequence). With V trimmed by 7 bases and J by 5 bases, 10 bases remained unmatched. CDR3 length: 15 residues. The CDR3 DNA sequence: TGTGCCAGTAAGACGCAGGGGGTAGGGACCGGGGAGCTGTTTTTT. Protein: CASKTQGVGTGELFF.

CDR3 nucleotide sequence: TGTGCCAGCTCTACAGGGAGCACATATTCACCCCTCCACTTT. It is translated as CASSTGSTYSPLHF. The rearrangement joins TRBV14 to TRBJ1-6, with D possibly being TRBD1 (6 bases). Trimming cost V 8 bases and J 8 bases, with 16 bases left between them. From germline, CDR1 is SGHDN and CDR2 FVKESK. The CDR3 is 14 residues long.

This sequence joins TRBV30 and TRBJ1-3; no reliable D call. Trimming pared 6 bases from V and 5 bases from J, leaving 14 bases between. This CDR3 is built from 13 residues. Germline CDR1 is GTSNPN and CDR2 is SVGIG (reference sequence). The CDR3 sequence: CACHGRLRNTIYF. Written as DNA, the CDR3 is TGTGCCTGCCACGGTAGACTAAGAAACACCATATATTTT.

The V and J genes are TRBV10-3 and TRBJ2-5; 7 bases fit TRBD1. Germline CDR1 reads ENHRY; CDR2 reads SYGVKD. V trimming: 10 bases; J trimming: 5 bases; junction bases outside the gene matches: 7. The CDR3 has 12 amino acids. The CDR3 protein is CATRQGGETQYF. The CDR3 DNA reads TGTGCCACGCGACAGGGTGGGGAGACCCAGTACTTC.

This clone was seen many times. This chain uses TRBV10-3 with TRBJ1-1; maybe TRBD1 (5 bases). Germline V gene data show CDR1 as ENHRY and CDR2 as SYGVKD. The CDR3 loop spans 11 amino acids. V gave up 6 bases and J gave up 4 bases, with 6 bases separating them. The CDR3 loop is CAIRQGTEAFF. Written as DNA, the CDR3 is TGTGCCATCAGGCAGGGCACTGAAGCTTTCTTT.

This chain joins TRBV3-1 (or the pseudogene TRBV3-2) and TRBJ2-3; D may be TRBD2 (5 bases). This CDR3 comprises 16 residues. Trimming pared 1 base from V and 1 base from J, leaving 12 bases between. Germline V gives CDR1 LGHDT, CDR2 YNNKEL (reference sequence). This CDR3 reads CASSQGIGLRTDTQYF. Written as DNA, the CDR3 is TGTGCCAGCAGCCAAGGCATAGGACTCCGCACAGATACGCAGTATTTT.

This chain links TRBV12-3 or TRBV12-4 with TRBJ1-6; 7 bases are shared with TRBD1. With 7 bases clipped from V and 8 bases from J, the junction kept 5 bases outside the gene matches. The CDR3 runs to 13 residues. The CDR3, as DNA: TGTGCCAGCAAGGAACAGGGGTATTCACCCCTCCACTTT. It encodes CASKEQGYSPLHF.

The chain is built from TRBV9 and TRBJ1-5; a weak D match, TRBD1 (5 bases). Trimming cost V 0 bases and J 0 bases, with 7 bases left between them. The CDR3 contains 15 residues. Germline V gene sequence: CDR1 SGDLS, CDR2 YYNGEE. Here the CDR3 reads CASSVGQYSNQPQHF. CDR3 nucleotides: TGTGCCAGCAGCGTAGGACAGTATAGCAATCAGCCCCAGCATTTT. Together with reference TRBV9 and TRBJ1-5, the CDR3 gives the full variable domain: DSGVTQTPKHLITATGQRVTLRCSPRSGDLSVYWYQQSLDQGLQFLIQYYNGEERAKGNILERFSAQQFPDLHSELNLSSLELGDSALYFCASSVGQYSNQPQHFGDGTRLSIL.

The chain carries TRBV5-6 and TRBJ1-2, with 8 bases that match TRBD1. This CDR3 contains 16 residues. Unmatched junction bases numbered 8, after V lost 0 bases and J lost 4 bases. Germline CDR1 SGHDT, CDR2 YYEEEE. CDR3 amino acids: CASSLEQGAVGYGYTF. The CDR3 DNA is TGTGCCAGCAGCTTGGAGCAGGGGGCTGTAGGCTATGGCTACACCTTC.

The chain joins TRBV19 to TRBJ1-5; the D gene is possibly TRBD1 (6 bases). Germline values: CDR1 LNHDA, CDR2 SQIVND (reference sequence). V lost 1 base, J lost 2 bases, and 15 bases lay in between. The CDR3 length is 17 residues. In DNA, the CDR3 is TGTGCCAGTAGTATAGTGGGGGCTAACTTGGGCAATCAGCCCCAGCATTTT. Protein product: CASSIVGANLGNQPQHF.

The chain combines TRBV18 with TRBJ1-3; D gene uncertain. From germline, CDR1 is KGHSH and CDR2 LQKENI. CDR3 length equals 16 residues. The V end was cut by 2 bases, the J end by 3 bases, with 14 bases between. This CDR3 is CASSPIASEYGNTIYF. The CDR3 DNA is TGTGCCAGCTCACCAATTGCCTCCGAGTATGGAAACACCATATATTTT. Variable domain in full (rest from reference TRBV18 and TRBJ1-3): NAGVMQNPRHLVRRRGQEARLRCSPMKGHSHVYWYRQLPEEGLKFMVYLQKENIIDESGMPKERFSAEFPKEGPSILRIQQVVRGDSAAYFCASSPIASEYGNTIYFGEGSWLTVV.

The chain uses TRBV15 and TRBJ2-1; maybe TRBD2 (7 bases). The length of the CDR3 is 17 residues. The V gene's germline CDR1 is LNHNV and CDR2 YYDKDF (reference sequence). Trimming stripped 3 bases from V and 2 bases from J, with 17 bases between. CDR3 in amino acids: CATSRELGGGPYNEQFF. The CDR3 nucleotides read TGTGCCACCAGCAGGGAGCTCGGCGGGGGCCCCTACAATGAGCAGTTCTTC.